This entry describes one TCR beta chain. Its antigen is undetermined. This entry comes from a study of neurological immune-mediated disorders. The making of cDNA relied on 5'RACE with 10-nucleotide random UMIs. TCRdb analysed the 5' RACE reads with MiXCR anew, one entry per CDR3 protein. The table records tens of thousands of distinct CDR3 sequences, more than 5% of them present only once. The CDR3 runs to 15 residues. Trimming pared 2 bases from V and 1 base from J, leaving 12 bases between. The germline V gene encodes CDR1 SGHRS and CDR2 YFSETQ. Use was made of 1 million CD4+ or CD8+ T cells in sorted libraries. Findings of the study overall: CDR3 amino acid sequences found in expanded clones were never shared across subjects, suggesting private repertoires in all groups. Patients with HTLV-1-associated myelopathy had the highest level of TCR clonal expansion, whereas patients with multiple sclerosis had the lowest level, falling beneath the level found in healthy controls.

The sample comprised CD4+ T cells from blood. The source is a woman aged 40 to 49 in good health. This chain joins TRBV5-1 and TRBJ2-5; D perhaps matches TRBD1 (6 bases). The CDR3 bases are TGCGCCAGCAGCTTTTGGGGGCAACTCCAAGAGACCCAGTACTTC. The encoded protein is CASSFWGQLQETQYF.